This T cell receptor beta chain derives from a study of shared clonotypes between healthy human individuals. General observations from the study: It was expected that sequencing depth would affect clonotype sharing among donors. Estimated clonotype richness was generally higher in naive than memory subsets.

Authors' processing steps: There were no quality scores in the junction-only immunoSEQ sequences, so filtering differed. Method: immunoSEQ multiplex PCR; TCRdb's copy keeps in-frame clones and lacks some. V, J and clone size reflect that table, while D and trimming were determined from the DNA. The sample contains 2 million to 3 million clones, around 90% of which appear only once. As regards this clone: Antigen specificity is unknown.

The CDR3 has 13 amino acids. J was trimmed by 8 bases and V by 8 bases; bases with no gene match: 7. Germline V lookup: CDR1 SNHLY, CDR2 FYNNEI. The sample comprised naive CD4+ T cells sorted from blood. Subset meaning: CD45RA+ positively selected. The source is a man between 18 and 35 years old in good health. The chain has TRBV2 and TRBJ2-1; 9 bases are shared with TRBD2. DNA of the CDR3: TGTGCCAGCGAGGCGGGGGGGCCCCATGAGCAGTTCTTC. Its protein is CASEAGGPHEQFF.